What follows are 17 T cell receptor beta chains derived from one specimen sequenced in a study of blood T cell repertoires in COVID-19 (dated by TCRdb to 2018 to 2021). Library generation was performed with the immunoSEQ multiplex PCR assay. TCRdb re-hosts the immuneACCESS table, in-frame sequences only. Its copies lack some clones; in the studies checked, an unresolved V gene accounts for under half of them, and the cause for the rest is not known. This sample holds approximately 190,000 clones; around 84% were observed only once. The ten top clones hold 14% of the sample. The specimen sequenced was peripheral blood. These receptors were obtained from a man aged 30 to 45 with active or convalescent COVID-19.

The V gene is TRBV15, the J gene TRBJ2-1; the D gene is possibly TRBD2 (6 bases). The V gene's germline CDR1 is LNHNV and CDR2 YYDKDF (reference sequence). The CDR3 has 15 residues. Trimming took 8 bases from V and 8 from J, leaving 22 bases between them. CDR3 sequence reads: CATGDSPRNSDEQFF. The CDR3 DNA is TGTGCCACCGGGGACTCTCCACGGAACAGCGATGAGCAGTTCTTC.

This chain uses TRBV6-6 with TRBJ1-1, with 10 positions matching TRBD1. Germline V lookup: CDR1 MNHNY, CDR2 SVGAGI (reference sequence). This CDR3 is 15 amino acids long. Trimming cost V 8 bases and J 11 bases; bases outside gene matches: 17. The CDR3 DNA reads TGTGCCAGCCGAACACAGGACAGGGGGAGCCCGTCGGCTTTCTTT. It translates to CASRTQDRGSPSAFF.

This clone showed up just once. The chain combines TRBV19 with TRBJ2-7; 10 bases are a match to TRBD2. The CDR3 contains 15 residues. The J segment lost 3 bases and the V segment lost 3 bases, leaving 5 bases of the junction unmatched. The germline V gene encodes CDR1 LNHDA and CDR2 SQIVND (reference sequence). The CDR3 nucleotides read TGTGCCAGTAGTATGTGGGCTAGCGGGAGCTACGAGCAGTACTTC. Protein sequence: CASSMWASGSYEQYF. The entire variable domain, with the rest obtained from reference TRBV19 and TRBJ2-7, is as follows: DGGITQSPKYLFRKEGQNVTLSCEQNLNHDAMYWYRQDPGQGLRLIYYSQIVNDFQKGDIAEGYSVSREKKESFPLTVTSAQKNPTAFYLCASSMWASGSYEQYFGPGTRLTVT.

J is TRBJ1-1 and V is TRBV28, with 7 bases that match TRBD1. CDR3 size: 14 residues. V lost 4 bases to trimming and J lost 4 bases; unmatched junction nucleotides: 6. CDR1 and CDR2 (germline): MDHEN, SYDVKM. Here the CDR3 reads CASSYSDRATEAFF. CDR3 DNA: TGTGCCAGCAGTTACTCAGACAGGGCCACTGAAGCTTTCTTT.

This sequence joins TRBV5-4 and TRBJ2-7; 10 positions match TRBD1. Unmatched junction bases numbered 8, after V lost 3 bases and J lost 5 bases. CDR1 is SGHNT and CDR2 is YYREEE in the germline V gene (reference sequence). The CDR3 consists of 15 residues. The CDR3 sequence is CASSWDRGPIHEQYF. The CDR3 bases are TGTGCCAGCAGCTGGGACAGGGGTCCCATCCACGAGCAGTACTTC.

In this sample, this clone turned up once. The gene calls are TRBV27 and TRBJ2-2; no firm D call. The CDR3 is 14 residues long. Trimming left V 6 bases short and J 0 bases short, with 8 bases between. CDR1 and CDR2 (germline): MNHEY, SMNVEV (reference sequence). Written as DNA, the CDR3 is TGTGCCAGCAGACACGACACGAACACCGGGGAGCTGTTTTTT. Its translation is CASRHDTNTGELFF.

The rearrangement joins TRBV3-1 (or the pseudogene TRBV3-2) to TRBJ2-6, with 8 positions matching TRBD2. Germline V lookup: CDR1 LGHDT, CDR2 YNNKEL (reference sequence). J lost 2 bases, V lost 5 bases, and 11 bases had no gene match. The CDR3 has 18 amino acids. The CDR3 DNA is TGTGCCAGCAGCGGACGCGGGAGGTCAGACCCTGGGGCCAACGTCCTGACTTTC. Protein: CASSGRGRSDPGANVLTF.

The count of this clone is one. CDR3 DNA: TGTGCCAGCAGCGCACCCGGACAGGGGGCTTCTCAAGAGACCCAGTACTTC. The encoded protein is CASSAPGQGASQETQYF. The J gene is TRBJ2-5, the V gene TRBV5-4, with 11 bases identical to TRBD1. This CDR3 comprises 17 residues. The junction had 10 bases not matched to a gene; V was cut back by 4 bases and J by 2 bases. Germline CDR1 is SGHNT and CDR2 is YYREEE (reference sequence).

This CDR3 is CASSPRDSYYGYTF. In nucleotides, the CDR3 is TGCGCCAGCAGCCCGAGGGACAGCTACTATGGCTACACCTTC. The gene calls are TRBV5-1 and TRBJ1-2, with 7 nucleotides matching TRBD1. With V trimmed by 4 bases and J by 3 bases, 6 bases remained unmatched. CDR1 and CDR2 (germline): SGHRS, YFSETQ. CDR3 length equals 14 residues.

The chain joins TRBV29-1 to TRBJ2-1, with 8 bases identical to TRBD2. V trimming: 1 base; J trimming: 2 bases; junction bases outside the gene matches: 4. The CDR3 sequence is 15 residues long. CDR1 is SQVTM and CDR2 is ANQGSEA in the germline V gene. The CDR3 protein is CSVEGPGGPYNEQFF. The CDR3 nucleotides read TGCAGCGTTGAAGGACCGGGGGGGCCCTACAATGAGCAGTTCTTC.

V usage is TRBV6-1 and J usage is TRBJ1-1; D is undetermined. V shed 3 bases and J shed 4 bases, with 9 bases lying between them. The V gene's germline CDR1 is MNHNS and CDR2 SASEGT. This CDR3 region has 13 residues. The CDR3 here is CASSDWERTEAFF. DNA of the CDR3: TGTGCCAGCAGTGATTGGGAGCGCACTGAAGCTTTCTTT.

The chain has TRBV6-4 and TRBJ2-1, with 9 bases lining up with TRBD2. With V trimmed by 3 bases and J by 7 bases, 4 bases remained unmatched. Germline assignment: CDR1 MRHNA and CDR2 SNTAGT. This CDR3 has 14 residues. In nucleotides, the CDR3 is TGTGCCAGCAGTGAGGCGGGGGGGGTAAATGAGCAGTTCTTC. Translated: CASSEAGGVNEQFF.

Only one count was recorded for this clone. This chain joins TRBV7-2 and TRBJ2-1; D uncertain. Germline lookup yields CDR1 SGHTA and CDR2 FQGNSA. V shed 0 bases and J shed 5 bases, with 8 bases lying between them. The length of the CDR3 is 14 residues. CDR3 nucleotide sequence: TGTGCCAGCAGCTTAGCGATAGAGAACAATGAGCAGTTCTTC. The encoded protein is CASSLAIENNEQFF.

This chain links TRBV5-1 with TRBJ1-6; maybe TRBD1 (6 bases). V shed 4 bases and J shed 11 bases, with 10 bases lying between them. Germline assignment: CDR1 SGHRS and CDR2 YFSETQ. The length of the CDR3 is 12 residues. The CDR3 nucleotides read TGCGCCAGCAGCCCGGCAGGGGCACCCCTCCACTTT. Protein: CASSPAGAPLHF.

The CDR3 here is CASSEGDNYGYTF. The DNA for the CDR3 is TGTGCCAGCAGTGAGGGTGATAACTATGGCTACACCTTC. The rearrangement joins TRBV28 to TRBJ1-2; D is uncertain. There are 13 residues in the CDR3. The germline CDR1 and CDR2 sequences are MDHEN and SYDVKM. Trimming took off 5 bases at V and 1 base at J, with 8 bases between the two ends.

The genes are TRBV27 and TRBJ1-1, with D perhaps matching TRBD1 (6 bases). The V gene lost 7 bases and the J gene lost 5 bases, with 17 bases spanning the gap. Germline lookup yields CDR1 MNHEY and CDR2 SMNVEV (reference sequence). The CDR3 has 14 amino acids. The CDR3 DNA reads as TGTGCCAGCACCCCGGGGGGGCGCGGGACTGAAGCTTTCTTT. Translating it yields CASTPGGRGTEAFF.

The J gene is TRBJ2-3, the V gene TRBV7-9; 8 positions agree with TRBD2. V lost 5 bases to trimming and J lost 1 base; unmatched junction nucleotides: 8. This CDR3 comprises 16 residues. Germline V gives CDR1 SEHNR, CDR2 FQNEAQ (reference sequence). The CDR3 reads CASSPGSGRGTDTQYF. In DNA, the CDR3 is TGTGCCAGCAGCCCCGGCAGCGGGAGAGGCACAGATACGCAGTATTTT.